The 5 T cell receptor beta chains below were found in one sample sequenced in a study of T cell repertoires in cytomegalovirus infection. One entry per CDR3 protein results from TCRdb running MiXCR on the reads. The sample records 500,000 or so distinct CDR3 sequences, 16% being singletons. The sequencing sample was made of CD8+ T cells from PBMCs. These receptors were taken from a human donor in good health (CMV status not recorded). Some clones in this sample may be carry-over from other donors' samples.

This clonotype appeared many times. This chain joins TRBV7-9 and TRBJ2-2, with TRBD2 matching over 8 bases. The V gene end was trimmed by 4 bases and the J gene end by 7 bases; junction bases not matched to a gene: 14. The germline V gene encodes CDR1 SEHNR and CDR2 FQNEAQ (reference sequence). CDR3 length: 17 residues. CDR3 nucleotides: TGTGCCAGCAGCTCCGGACGACCGGGAGGGCACGGCGGGGAGCTGTTTTTT. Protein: CASSSGRPGGHGGELFF.

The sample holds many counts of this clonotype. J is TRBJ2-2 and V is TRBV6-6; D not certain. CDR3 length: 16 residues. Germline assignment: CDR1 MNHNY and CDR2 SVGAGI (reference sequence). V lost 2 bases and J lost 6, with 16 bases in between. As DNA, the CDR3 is TGTGCCAGCAGTTACCAAGGGCGTCGGGTAGCCGGGGAGCTGTTTTTT. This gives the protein CASSYQGRRVAGELFF.

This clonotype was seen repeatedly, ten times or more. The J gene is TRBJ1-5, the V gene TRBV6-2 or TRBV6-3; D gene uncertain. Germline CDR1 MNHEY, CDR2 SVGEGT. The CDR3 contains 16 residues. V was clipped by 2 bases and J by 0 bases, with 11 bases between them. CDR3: CASSYPTEYSNQPQHF. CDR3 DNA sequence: TGTGCCAGCAGTTACCCGACGGAATATAGCAATCAGCCCCAGCATTTT.

CDR3 amino acids: CASSQEGRPSGANVLTF. The CDR3 nucleotides read TGTGCCAGCAGCCAAGAGGGCAGGCCCTCTGGGGCCAACGTCCTGACTTTC. This rearrangement joins TRBV4-2 to TRBJ2-6, with D uncertain. Germline assignment: CDR1 LGHNA and CDR2 YNFKEQ. CDR3 length: 17 residues. The ends were cut back, 0 bases at V and 0 bases at J, with 9 bases in the middle.

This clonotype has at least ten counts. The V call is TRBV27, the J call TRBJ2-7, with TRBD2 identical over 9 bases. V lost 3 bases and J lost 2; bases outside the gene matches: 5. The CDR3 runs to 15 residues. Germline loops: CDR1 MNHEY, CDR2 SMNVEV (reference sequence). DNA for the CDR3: TGTGCCAGCAGTTTTGCCCCTAGCGGGGCCTACGAGCAGTACTTC. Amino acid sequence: CASSFAPSGAYEQYF.